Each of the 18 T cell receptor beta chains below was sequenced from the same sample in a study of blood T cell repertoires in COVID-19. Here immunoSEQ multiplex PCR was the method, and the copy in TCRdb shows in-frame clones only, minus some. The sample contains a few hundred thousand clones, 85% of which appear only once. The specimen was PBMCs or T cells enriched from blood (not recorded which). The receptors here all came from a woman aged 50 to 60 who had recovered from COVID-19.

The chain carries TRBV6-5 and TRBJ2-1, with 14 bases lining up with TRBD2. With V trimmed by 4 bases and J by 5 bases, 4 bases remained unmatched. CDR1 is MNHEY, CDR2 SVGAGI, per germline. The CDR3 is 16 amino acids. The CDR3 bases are TGTGCCAGCAGTTGGACTAGCGGGAGGTCGAACAATGAGCAGTTCTTC. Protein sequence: CASSWTSGRSNNEQFF.

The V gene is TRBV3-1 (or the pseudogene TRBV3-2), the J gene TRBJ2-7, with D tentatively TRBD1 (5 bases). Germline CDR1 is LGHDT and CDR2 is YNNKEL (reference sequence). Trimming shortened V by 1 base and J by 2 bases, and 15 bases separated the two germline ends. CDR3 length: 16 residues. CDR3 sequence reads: CASSQGSWGEPYEQYF. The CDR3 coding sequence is TGTGCCAGCAGCCAAGGGTCCTGGGGCGAGCCCTACGAGCAGTACTTC.

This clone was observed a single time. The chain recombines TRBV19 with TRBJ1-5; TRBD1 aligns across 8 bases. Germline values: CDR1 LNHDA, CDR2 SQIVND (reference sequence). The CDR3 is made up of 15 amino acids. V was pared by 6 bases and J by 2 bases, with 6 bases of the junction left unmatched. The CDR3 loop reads CASSPDRGGNQPQHF. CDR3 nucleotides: TGTGCCAGTAGCCCCGACAGGGGTGGCAATCAGCCCCAGCATTTT.

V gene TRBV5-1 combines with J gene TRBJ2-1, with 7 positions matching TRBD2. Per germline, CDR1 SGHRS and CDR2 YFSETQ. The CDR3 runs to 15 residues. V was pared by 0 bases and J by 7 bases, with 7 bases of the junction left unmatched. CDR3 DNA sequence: TGCGCCAGCAGCTTGGAGAGCGGGGTTTCTAATGAGCAGTTCTTC. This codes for CASSLESGVSNEQFF.

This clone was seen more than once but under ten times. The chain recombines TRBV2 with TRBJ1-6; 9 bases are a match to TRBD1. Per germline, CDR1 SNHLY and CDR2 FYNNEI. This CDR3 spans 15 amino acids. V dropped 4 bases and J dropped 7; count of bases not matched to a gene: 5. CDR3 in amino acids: CASSARTGENSPLHF. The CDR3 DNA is TGTGCCAGCAGTGCTAGGACAGGGGAGAATTCACCCCTCCACTTT.

The CDR3 spells CAWNSGAGNQPQHF. The CDR3 bases are TGTGCCTGGAATTCAGGGGCGGGCAATCAGCCCCAGCATTTT. The chain employs TRBV30 and TRBJ1-5, with D perhaps TRBD1 (6 bases). From germline, CDR1 is GTSNPN and CDR2 SVGIG (reference sequence). CDR3 length equals 14 residues. Trimming cost V 4 bases and J 2 bases, with 12 bases left between them. Based on the CDR3 plus reference TRBV30 and TRBJ1-5, the full variable domain is SQTIHQWPATLVQPVGSPLSLECTVEGTSNPNLYWYRQAAGRGLQLLFYSVGIGQISSEVPQNLSASRPQDRQFILSSKKLLLSDSGFYLCAWNSGAGNQPQHFGDGTRLSIL.

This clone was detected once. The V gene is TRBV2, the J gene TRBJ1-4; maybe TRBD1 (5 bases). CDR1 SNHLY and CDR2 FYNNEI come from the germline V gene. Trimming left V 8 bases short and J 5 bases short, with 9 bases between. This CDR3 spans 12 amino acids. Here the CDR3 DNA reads TGTGCCAGCCATAGGGGCAATGAAAAACTGTTTTTT. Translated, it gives CASHRGNEKLFF.

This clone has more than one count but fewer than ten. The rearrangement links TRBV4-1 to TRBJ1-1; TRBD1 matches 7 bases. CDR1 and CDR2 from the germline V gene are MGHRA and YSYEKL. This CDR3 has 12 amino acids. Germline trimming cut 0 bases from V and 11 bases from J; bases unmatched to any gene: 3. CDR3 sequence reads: CASSQESGGAFF. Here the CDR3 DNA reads TGCGCCAGCAGCCAAGAATCAGGGGGGGCTTTCTTT.

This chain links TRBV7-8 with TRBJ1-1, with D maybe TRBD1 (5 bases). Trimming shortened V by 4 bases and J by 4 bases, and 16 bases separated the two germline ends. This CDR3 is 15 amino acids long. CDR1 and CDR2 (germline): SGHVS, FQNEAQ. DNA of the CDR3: TGTGCCAGCAGCTCCCGGGACTTTCTGGGCACTGAAGCTTTCTTT. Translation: CASSSRDFLGTEAFF. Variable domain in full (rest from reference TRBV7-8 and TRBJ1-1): GAGVSQSPRYKVAKRGQDVALRCDPISGHVSLFWYQQALGQGPEFLTYFQNEAQLDKSGLPSDRFFAERPEGSVSTLKIQRTQQEDSAVYLCASSSRDFLGTEAFFGQGTRLTVV.

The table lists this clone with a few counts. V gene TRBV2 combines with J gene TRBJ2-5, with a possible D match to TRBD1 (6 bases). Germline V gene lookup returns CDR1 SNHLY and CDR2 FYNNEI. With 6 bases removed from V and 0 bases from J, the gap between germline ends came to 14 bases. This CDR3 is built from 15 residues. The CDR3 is CASRGNQGYQETQYF. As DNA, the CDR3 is TGTGCCAGCAGGGGAAACCAGGGGTACCAAGAGACCCAGTACTTC.

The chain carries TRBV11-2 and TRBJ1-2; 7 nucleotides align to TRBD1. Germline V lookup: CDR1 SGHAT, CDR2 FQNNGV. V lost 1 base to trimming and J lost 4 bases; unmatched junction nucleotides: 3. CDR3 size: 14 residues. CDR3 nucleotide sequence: TGTGCCAGCAGCTTAGGACAGGGCCTCTATGGCTACACCTTC. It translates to CASSLGQGLYGYTF.

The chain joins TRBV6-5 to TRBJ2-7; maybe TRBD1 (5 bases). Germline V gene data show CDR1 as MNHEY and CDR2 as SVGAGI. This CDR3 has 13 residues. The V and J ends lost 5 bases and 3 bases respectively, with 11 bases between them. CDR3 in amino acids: CASSRAGNYEQYF. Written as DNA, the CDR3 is TGTGCCAGCAGTCGGGCAGGGAACTACGAGCAGTACTTC.

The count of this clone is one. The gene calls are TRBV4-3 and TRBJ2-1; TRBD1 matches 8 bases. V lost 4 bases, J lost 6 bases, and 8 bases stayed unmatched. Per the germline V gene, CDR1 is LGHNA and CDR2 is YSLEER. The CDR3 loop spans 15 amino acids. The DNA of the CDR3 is TGCGCCAGCAGCCTTCTCACGGGGACAGGCAATGAGCAGTTCTTC. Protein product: CASSLLTGTGNEQFF.

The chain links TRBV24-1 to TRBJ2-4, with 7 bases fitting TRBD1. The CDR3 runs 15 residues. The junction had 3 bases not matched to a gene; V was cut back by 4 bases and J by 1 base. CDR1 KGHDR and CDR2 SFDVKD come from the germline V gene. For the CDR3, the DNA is TGTGCCACCAGTGAAACAGGGGTGGCCAAAAACATTCAGTACTTC. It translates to CATSETGVAKNIQYF.

The CDR3 DNA reads TGTGCCAGCAGCGCCCCGGGACTAGCGGGAGGAGAGACCCAGTACTTC. Translation: CASSAPGLAGGETQYF. This chain links TRBV7-2 with TRBJ2-5; TRBD2 matches at 15 bases. The CDR3 loop spans 16 amino acids. CDR1 SGHTA and CDR2 FQGNSA come from the germline V gene. With 5 bases clipped from V and 4 bases from J, the junction kept 5 bases outside the gene matches.

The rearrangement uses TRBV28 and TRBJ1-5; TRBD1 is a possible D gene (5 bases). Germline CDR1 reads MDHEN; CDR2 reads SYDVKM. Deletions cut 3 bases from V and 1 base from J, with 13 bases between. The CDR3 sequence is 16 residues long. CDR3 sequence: CASSLFQGASNQPQHF. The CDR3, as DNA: TGTGCCAGCAGTTTGTTTCAAGGGGCAAGCAATCAGCCCCAGCATTTT.

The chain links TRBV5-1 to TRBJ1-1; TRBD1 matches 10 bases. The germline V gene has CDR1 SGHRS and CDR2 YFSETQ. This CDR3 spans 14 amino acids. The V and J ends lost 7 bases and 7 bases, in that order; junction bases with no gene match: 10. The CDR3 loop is CASARDRGSYEAFF. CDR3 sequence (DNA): TGCGCCAGCGCTCGGGACAGGGGTTCGTATGAAGCTTTCTTT.

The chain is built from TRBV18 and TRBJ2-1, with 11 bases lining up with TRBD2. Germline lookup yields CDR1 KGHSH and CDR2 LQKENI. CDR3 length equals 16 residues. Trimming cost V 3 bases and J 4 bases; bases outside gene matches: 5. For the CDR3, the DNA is TGTGCCAGCTCACCTTTCGGACTAGCGGGTTACAATGAGCAGTTCTTC. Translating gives CASSPFGLAGYNEQFF.